The clone carrying this T cell receptor beta chain was picked up a small number of times. The antigen is undetermined. These data are taken from a study of CD8 T cells in ankylosing spondylitis. Study-level findings and limits: Ankylosing spondylitis blood seemed to carry a telltale TCR beta motif made of about 8 highly homologous variants.

From germline, CDR1 is MDHEN and CDR2 SYDVKM. J was trimmed by 3 bases and V by 6 bases; bases with no gene match: 7. The CDR3 sequence is 14 residues long. Quantitative 5'-RACE was performed with molecular barcodes, and it yielded the TCR beta libraries. TCRdb reanalysed the 5' RACE reads using MiXCR and keeps one entry per CDR3 protein. The sample lists roughly 370,000 distinct CDR3 sequences; about a fifth were seen once. The sequence derives from a male donor with ankylosing spondylitis. The chain combines TRBV28 with TRBJ1-2, with TRBD1 matching over 7 bases. Sequenced: blood, either unsorted or a sorted T cell fraction (not recorded which). CDR3: CASRLQGMDYGYTF. CDR3 nucleotide sequence: TGTGCCAGCAGGTTACAGGGGATGGACTATGGCTACACCTTC.